The next 30 T cell receptor beta chains were all read from a single sample in a study of long-term antiretroviral therapy in people with HIV. Assay version v3.0 of immunoSEQ was used, and it was run at survey level. Measured with immunoSEQ multiplex PCR; TCRdb has only the in-frame clones, and not every one. The table records roughly 29,000 clones, around 93% of them present only once. The material sequenced was unsorted PBMCs, taken 5.3 years after starting antiretroviral therapy. These receptors were taken from a man in his forties or fifties with HIV.

For the CDR3, the DNA is TGCGCCAGCAGCTTGGACGGCGGGGGGGCGCAGACCCAGTACTTC. This codes for CASSLDGGGAQTQYF. The rearrangement uses TRBV5-1 and TRBJ2-5, with 9 positions matching TRBD2. This CDR3 has 15 residues. In germline, CDR1 is SGHRS, CDR2 YFSETQ. Unmatched junction bases numbered 6, after V lost 0 bases and J lost 6 bases.

The chain combines TRBV6-5 with TRBJ1-1; 8 bases fit TRBD1. CDR1 and CDR2 from the germline V gene are MNHEY and SVGAGI. The trim removed 6 bases at V and 3 bases at J, leaving 6 bases unmatched. The CDR3 length is 14 residues. The CDR3 spells CASRRTGTDTEAFF. The CDR3 DNA reads as TGTGCCAGCAGGAGGACAGGGACCGACACTGAAGCTTTCTTT.

The chain links TRBV29-1 to TRBJ2-1; TRBD2 matches 8 bases. This CDR3 spans 11 amino acids. Germline loops: CDR1 SQVTM, CDR2 ANQGSEA. Trimming took 8 bases from V and 13 from J; bases not matched to a gene: 10. CDR3 sequence (DNA): TGCAGCTTTAGCGGGGCGGGACGACAGTTCTTC. Translation gives CSFSGAGRQFF.

The rearrangement uses TRBV19 and TRBJ2-3; 7 positions agree with TRBD2. CDR3 size: 15 residues. With V trimmed by 3 bases and J by 1 base, 4 bases remained unmatched. Germline CDR1 is LNHDA and CDR2 is SQIVND (reference sequence). The CDR3 spells CASSIGLVGTDTQYF. In DNA form, the CDR3 reads TGTGCCAGTAGTATTGGACTAGTAGGCACAGATACGCAGTATTTT.

V gene TRBV15 combines with J gene TRBJ2-7, with 11 positions matching TRBD2. Germline trimming cut 0 bases from V and 3 bases from J; bases unmatched to any gene: 1. The germline V gene has CDR1 LNHNV and CDR2 YYDKDF (reference sequence). The CDR3 extends over 15 amino acids. The CDR3 sequence is CATSRDSGGVYEQYF. CDR3 bases: TGTGCCACCAGCAGAGATAGCGGGGGGGTCTACGAGCAGTACTTC.

This chain joins TRBV7-2 and TRBJ2-7, with 8 positions matching TRBD1. Looked up from germline, CDR1 is SGHTA and CDR2 is FQGNSA. The trim removed 5 bases at V and 5 bases at J, leaving 11 bases unmatched. This CDR3 contains 15 residues. This CDR3 reads CASSAYPGQANEQYF. CDR3 sequence (DNA): TGTGCCAGCAGCGCCTACCCGGGACAGGCGAACGAGCAGTACTTC.

This chain uses TRBV27 with TRBJ1-2, with no clear D. Trimming took 3 bases from V and 2 from J, leaving 10 bases between them. Germline assignment: CDR1 MNHEY and CDR2 SMNVEV (reference sequence). The CDR3 consists of 14 residues. The CDR3 here is CASSFTYPNYGYTF. CDR3 nucleotide sequence: TGTGCCAGCAGTTTTACCTACCCAAACTATGGCTACACCTTC.

V is TRBV28 and J is TRBJ1-1; possibly TRBD1 for D (6 bases). The CDR3 has 15 residues. In germline, CDR1 is MDHEN, CDR2 SYDVKM. Trimming shortened V by 6 bases and J by 1 base, and 15 bases separated the two germline ends. CDR3 nucleotide sequence: TGTGCCAGCAGCCGGATACAGGGAGGGAACACTGAAGCTTTCTTT. It is translated as CASSRIQGGNTEAFF.

The rearrangement links TRBV10-1 to TRBJ2-2; TRBD1 matches 8 bases. The V segment lost 0 bases and the J segment 3 bases; nucleotides outside the gene matches: 18. From germline, CDR1 is WNHNN and CDR2 SYGVQD (reference sequence). The CDR3 loop spans 21 amino acids. The CDR3 DNA follows: TGCGCCAGCAGTGAGTCGATTCTTGTCCGAATGGACAGGGCATACACCGGGGAGCTGTTTTTT. It specifies CASSESILVRMDRAYTGELFF.

V gene TRBV7-2 combines with J gene TRBJ2-1; 7 bases align to TRBD1. This CDR3 has 16 amino acids. Germline CDR1 SGHTA, CDR2 FQGNSA. V was pared by 2 bases and J by 6 bases, with 10 bases of the junction left unmatched. The CDR3 spells CASSLSTGLRGNEQFF. As DNA, the CDR3 is TGTGCCAGCAGCTTATCGACAGGGCTGAGGGGCAATGAGCAGTTCTTC.

The chain combines TRBV4-1 with TRBJ1-4; possibly TRBD1 for D (5 bases). Germline V lookup: CDR1 MGHRA, CDR2 YSYEKL. Trimming stripped 1 base from V and 8 bases from J, with 14 bases between. CDR3 length equals 15 residues. DNA for the CDR3: TGCGCCAGCAGCCAAGTGCTGCGGGGCAACGAAAAACTGTTTTTT. It specifies CASSQVLRGNEKLFF.

This rearrangement joins TRBV10-2 to TRBJ1-1, with D tentatively TRBD1 (6 bases). CDR1 and CDR2 from the germline V gene are WSHSY and SAAADI. V lost 6 bases, J lost 1 base, and 9 bases lay in between. The CDR3 has 13 amino acids. CDR3 loop: CASSRQANTEAFF. CDR3 nucleotide sequence: TGCGCCAGCAGCCGACAGGCGAACACTGAAGCTTTCTTT.

This clone is labeled medium-sized. V and J are TRBV29-1 and TRBJ1-2, with D maybe TRBD1 (5 bases). The CDR3 spans 11 residues. Trimming left V 7 bases short and J 6 bases short, with 12 bases between. The V gene's germline CDR1 is SQVTM and CDR2 ANQGSEA. As DNA, the CDR3 is TGCAGCGACAGGATCCCAGATGGCTACACCTTC. It is translated as CSDRIPDGYTF. Combining the CDR3 with reference TRBV29-1 and TRBJ1-2 gives the whole variable domain SAVISQKPSRDICQRGTSLTIQCQVDSQVTMMFWYRQQPGQSLTLIATANQGSEATYESGFVIDKFPISRPNLTFSTLTVSNMSPEDSSIYLCSDRIPDGYTFGSGTRLTVV.

The gene calls are TRBV5-5 and TRBJ2-1, with D possibly matching TRBD2 (6 bases). The CDR3 contains 14 residues. CDR1 and CDR2 (germline): SGHKS, YYEKEE (reference sequence). Between the trimmed V and J ends, which lost 0 bases and 5 bases, there was a span of 9 bases. The CDR3 spells CASSLVGTDNEQFF. The DNA of the CDR3 is TGTGCCAGCAGCTTGGTAGGGACTGACAATGAGCAGTTCTTC. Complete variable domain (other parts from reference TRBV5-5 and TRBJ2-1): DAGVTQSPTHLIKTRGQQVTLRCSPISGHKSVSWYQQVLGQGPQFIFQYYEKEERGRGNFPDRFSARQFPNYSSELNVNALLLGDSALYLCASSLVGTDNEQFFGPGTRLTVL.

CDR3 sequence: CASSRDGYEQYF. For the CDR3, the DNA is TGCGCCAGCAGCCGGGACGGCTACGAGCAGTACTTC. V usage is TRBV5-1 and J usage is TRBJ2-7, with D perhaps being TRBD1 or TRBD2 (5 bases each). CDR1 and CDR2 (germline): SGHRS, YFSETQ. This CDR3 is built from 12 residues. V shed 4 bases and J shed 3 bases, with 8 bases lying between them.

The table lists this clone with a count of one. The gene calls are TRBV29-1 and TRBJ1-1, with D maybe TRBD1 (5 bases). Per germline, CDR1 SQVTM and CDR2 ANQGSEA. The CDR3 consists of 12 residues. V was shortened by 3 bases and J by 3 bases, with 8 bases between the two germline ends. CDR3 coding DNA: TGCAGCGTTGAGGCAGGGCACACTGAAGCTTTCTTT. It yields the protein CSVEAGHTEAFF.

This clone was seen only once. The rearrangement uses TRBV5-1 and TRBJ1-4; the match to TRBD1 covers 9 bases. V gave up 3 bases and J gave up 2 bases; unmatched junction bases: 2. The germline V gene encodes CDR1 SGHRS and CDR2 YFSETQ. There are 15 residues in the CDR3. The chain's CDR3 is CASSSDRGTNEKLFF. DNA for the CDR3: TGCGCCAGCAGCTCCGACAGGGGGACTAATGAAAAACTGTTTTTT.

The rearrangement uses TRBV6-5 and TRBJ2-1; 9 bases fit TRBD2. The germline gives CDR1 MNHEY, CDR2 SVGAGI. The CDR3 length is 16 residues. The junction had 5 bases not matched to a gene; V was cut back by 2 bases and J by 3 bases. In DNA, the CDR3 is TGTGCCAGCAGTTACGGGCTAGCGGGGCTCTACAATGAGCAGTTCTTC. It is translated as CASSYGLAGLYNEQFF.

The rearrangement joins TRBV10-3 to TRBJ2-7; no clear D. Trimming left V 4 bases short and J 7 bases short, with 14 bases between. The CDR3 runs 13 residues. Germline loops: CDR1 ENHRY, CDR2 SYGVKD. The CDR3 DNA is TGTGCCATCAGTGTTTCCGAAATGGGGGAGCAGTACTTC. Translated, it gives CAISVSEMGEQYF.

The chain combines TRBV11-2 with TRBJ2-7; the D is unclear. V lost 6 bases to trimming and J lost 3 bases, with 6 bases between them. The CDR3 has 11 amino acids. CDR1 is SGHAT and CDR2 is FQNNGV in the germline V gene. The CDR3 region is CASSYSYEQYF. CDR3 sequence (DNA): TGTGCCAGCAGTTATAGCTACGAGCAGTACTTC.

The chain combines TRBV29-1 with TRBJ2-3; D may correspond to TRBD1 or TRBD2 (6 bases each). Germline loops: CDR1 SQVTM, CDR2 ANQGSEA. Deletions cut 7 bases from V and 6 bases from J, with 8 bases between. The CDR3 runs to 10 residues. The CDR3 nucleotides read TGCAGCGGGGGGGCGGATACGCAGTATTTT. It codes for CSGGADTQYF.

The genes are TRBV9 and TRBJ2-6; the match to TRBD1 covers 7 bases. With V trimmed by 3 bases and J by 4 bases, 7 bases remained unmatched. The CDR3 has 16 residues. CDR1 and CDR2 from the germline V gene are SGDLS and YYNGEE. The CDR3 here is CASSGGQPGGANVLTF. CDR3 nucleotides: TGTGCCAGCAGCGGGGGACAGCCAGGGGGGGCCAACGTCCTGACTTTC.

This chain connects TRBV6-5 to TRBJ2-1; 9 bases are shared with TRBD1. This CDR3 region has 15 residues. Looked up from germline, CDR1 is MNHEY and CDR2 is SVGAGI. Trimming removed 2 bases from V and 5 bases from J; junction bases left unmatched: 4. CDR3 coding DNA: TGTGCCAGCAGTTACACGGGACAGGGAGACAATGAGCAGTTCTTC. Encoded protein: CASSYTGQGDNEQFF.

CDR3 amino acids: CASSITGDAEQYF. The CDR3, as DNA: TGTGCCAGTAGTATAACTGGGGACGCCGAGCAGTACTTC. The chain recombines TRBV19 with TRBJ2-7, with D perhaps given as TRBD1 or TRBD2 (5 bases each). V was shortened by 2 bases and J by 6 bases, with 11 bases between the two germline ends. From germline, CDR1 is LNHDA and CDR2 SQIVND (reference sequence). The CDR3 has 13 residues. Based on the CDR3 plus reference TRBV19 and TRBJ2-7, the full variable domain is DGGITQSPKYLFRKEGQNVTLSCEQNLNHDAMYWYRQDPGQGLRLIYYSQIVNDFQKGDIAEGYSVSREKKESFPLTVTSAQKNPTAFYLCASSITGDAEQYFGPGTRLTVT.

This clone was seen more than once but under ten times. The rearrangement uses TRBV19 and TRBJ2-7, with D unresolved. Trimming shortened V by 3 bases and J by 2 bases, and 8 bases separated the two germline ends. CDR3 size: 13 residues. Germline V gene sequence: CDR1 LNHDA, CDR2 SQIVND (reference sequence). The CDR3 region is CASSIELAYEQYF. The CDR3 coding sequence is TGTGCCAGTAGTATTGAACTCGCCTACGAGCAGTACTTC.

The genes are TRBV7-6 and TRBJ2-7; no reliable D call. CDR3 size: 12 residues. In germline, CDR1 is SGHVS, CDR2 FNYEAQ. The V end was cut by 1 base, the J end by 4 bases, with 5 bases between. In nucleotides, the CDR3 is TGTGCCAGCAGCTTAGGCGAGTACGAGCAGTACTTC. Translation: CASSLGEYEQYF.

Points on this clone: At one end the junction does not follow the germline gene, possibly because of a read error. This sequence joins TRBV10-3 and TRBJ1-2; a possible D gene is TRBD1 (6 bases). CDR3 length: 14 amino acids. Germline-derived CDR1 and CDR2 are ENHRY and SYGVKD. The CDR3 spells CASSYAGVNYGYTF. CDR3 nucleotide sequence: TGTGCCAGCAGTTACGCAGGGGTTAACTATGGCTACACCTTC.

The chain links TRBV7-4 to TRBJ1-1; no firm D call. There are 17 residues in the CDR3. Germline V gene data show CDR1 as SGHVT and CDR2 as SQSDAQ. V lost 5 bases and J 7 bases, leaving 26 bases between the germline ends. DNA of the CDR3: TGTGCCAGCAGCCAAGGTACTCCCTGGGGTAACAAGTATGAAGCTTTCTTT. This sequence encodes CASSQGTPWGNKYEAFF.

V gene TRBV14 combines with J gene TRBJ2-6; 8 bases align to TRBD1. V lost 3 bases and J lost 2; bases outside the gene matches: 6. The germline V gene encodes CDR1 SGHDN and CDR2 FVKESK. The CDR3 covers 17 residues. The CDR3 DNA sequence: TGTGCCAGCAGCCATCAGGGGGCCGGACCTGGGGCCAACGTCCTGACTTTC. This gives the protein CASSHQGAGPGANVLTF.

To note about this clone: This same CDR3 is encoded by further DNA sequences in the sample. The rearrangement links TRBV5-5 to TRBJ1-5, with D possibly matching TRBD1 (6 bases). V lost 3 bases to trimming and J lost 5 bases, with 9 bases between them. The CDR3 totals 13 residues. The germline CDR1 and CDR2 sequences are SGHKS and YYEKEE (reference sequence). The CDR3 here is CASSWSGDQPQHF. CDR3 nucleotides: TGTGCCAGCAGCTGGTCAGGGGATCAGCCCCAGCATTTT.